Listed here are 10 T cell receptor beta chains from one sample, sequenced in a study of tumor-infiltrating lymphocytes in localized non-small cell lung cancer (TCRdb year 2021). The library was made by the immunoSEQ multiplex PCR assay. Imported from immuneACCESS, the table was reduced by TCRdb to in-frame sequences with V and J called. These copies leave out some clones; in studies compared against another copy, an unresolved V gene accounts for under half, and the cause of the remainder is not known. This sample is represented by 15,000 to 20,000 clones; 75% to 85% of them were singletons. The ten largest clones represent around 10% of the sample. The source material was uninvolved lung tissue not adjacent to the tumor. These receptors were obtained from a human donor with non-small cell lung cancer.

This chain joins TRBV27 and TRBJ1-1, with 9 bases matching TRBD1. CDR1 is MNHEY and CDR2 is SMNVEV in the germline V gene (reference sequence). CDR3 length equals 15 residues. Losses at the gene ends were 2 bases for V and 3 bases for J; bases not matched to a gene: 4. CDR3 protein: CASSLTGQGYTEAFF. The CDR3 DNA sequence: TGTGCCAGCAGTTTAACGGGACAGGGATACACTGAAGCTTTCTTT.

The chain uses TRBV7-2 and TRBJ1-5, with 7 positions matching TRBD1. V trimming: 4 bases; J trimming: 4 bases; junction bases outside the gene matches: 7. The CDR3 covers 15 residues. Per the germline V gene, CDR1 is SGHTA and CDR2 is FQGNSA. Written as DNA, the CDR3 is TGTGCCAGCAGCTCAAACAGGGGAGTAAATCAGCCCCAGCATTTT. It specifies CASSSNRGVNQPQHF.

V is TRBV19 and J is TRBJ1-2; D is possibly TRBD1 (5 bases). V lost 3 bases, J lost 1 base, and 9 bases lay in between. Looked up from germline, CDR1 is LNHDA and CDR2 is SQIVND (reference sequence). The CDR3 length is 14 residues. The DNA for the CDR3 is TGTGCCAGTAGTATCTGGAGGGGTAACTATGGCTACACCTTC. Its protein is CASSIWRGNYGYTF.

This clone was seen only once. A read error is the likely source, as a far larger clone sits one nucleotide away. V usage is TRBV5-8 and J usage is TRBJ1-1; a weak D match, TRBD1 (5 bases). V was shortened by 4 bases and J by 1 base, with 17 bases between the two germline ends. There are 16 residues in the CDR3. Germline assignment: CDR1 SGHTS and CDR2 YDEGEE. CDR3 residues: CASSPSWIGENTEAFF. The CDR3 DNA reads as TGTGCCAGCAGCCCCTCGTGGATAGGGGAGAACACTGAAGCTTTCTTT. The variable domain in full, with the rest retrieved from reference TRBV5-8 and TRBJ1-1, is EAGVTQSPTHLIKTRGQQATLRCSPISGHTSVYWYQQALGLGLQFLLWYDEGEERNRGNFPPRFSGRQFPNYSSELNVNALELEDSALYLCASSPSWIGENTEAFFGQGTRLTVV.

V and J are TRBV5-1 and TRBJ2-6; tentatively, D is TRBD1 or TRBD2 (5 bases each). This CDR3 is built from 15 residues. The germline V gene encodes CDR1 SGHRS and CDR2 YFSETQ. Deletions cut 3 bases from V and 0 bases from J, with 7 bases between. The DNA of the CDR3 is TGCGCCAGCAGCTATGGGACCTCTGGGGCCAACGTCCTGACTTTC. Protein sequence: CASSYGTSGANVLTF.

J is TRBJ2-7 and V is TRBV2; 14 nucleotides agree with TRBD2. From germline, CDR1 is SNHLY and CDR2 FYNNEI. The CDR3 has 15 amino acids. V lost 9 bases, J lost 9 bases, and 13 bases stayed unmatched. The CDR3: CASTPGLAGVPWQYF. Here the CDR3 DNA reads TGTGCCAGTACTCCGGGACTAGCGGGAGTCCCCTGGCAGTACTTC.

V gene TRBV5-1 combines with J gene TRBJ1-1, with 7 bases aligning to TRBD1. With 4 bases clipped from V and 0 bases from J, the junction kept 6 bases outside the gene matches. This CDR3 has 15 residues. Germline V gene data show CDR1 as SGHRS and CDR2 as YFSETQ. CDR3 DNA sequence: TGCGCCAGCAGCGATGACAGGGCCATGAACACTGAAGCTTTCTTT. Its protein product is CASSDDRAMNTEAFF.

The gene calls are TRBV30 and TRBJ2-3, with 10 bases fitting TRBD2. CDR3 length equals 17 residues. V shed 0 bases and J 2 bases; nucleotides not matched to a gene: 8. In germline, CDR1 is GTSNPN, CDR2 SVGIG (reference sequence). In nucleotides, the CDR3 is TGTGCCTGGAGTGTACTAGCGGGGAATCAACTCACAGATACGCAGTATTTT. Encoded protein: CAWSVLAGNQLTDTQYF.

The chain combines TRBV18 with TRBJ1-2; 10 positions agree with TRBD1. The ends lost 6 bases at V and 4 bases at J; junction bases unmatched: 20. CDR1 is KGHSH, CDR2 LQKENI, per germline. The CDR3 consists of 19 residues. The CDR3 bases are TGTGCCAGCTCGCCGACAGGGGGCAACACCAAGGGGATGAGCTATGGCTACACCTTC. Protein product: CASSPTGGNTKGMSYGYTF.

V usage is TRBV7-2 and J usage is TRBJ2-5; 7 nucleotides align to TRBD1. Trimming cost V 5 bases and J 4 bases; bases outside gene matches: 7. This CDR3 is built from 14 residues. Germline-derived CDR1 and CDR2 are SGHTA and FQGNSA. The CDR3 DNA reads as TGTGCCAGCAGCGCCACAGGGGTCCCAGAGACCCAGTACTTC. This translates into CASSATGVPETQYF. The full variable domain, completed using reference TRBV7-2 and TRBJ2-5, is GAGVSQSPSNKVTEKGKDVELRCDPISGHTALYWYRQSLGQGLEFLIYFQGNSAPDKSGLPSDRFSAERTGGSVSTLTIQRTQQEDSAVYLCASSATGVPETQYFGPGTRLLVL.